Listed here are 32 T cell receptor beta chains from one sample, sequenced in a study of blood T cell repertoires in COVID-19. Some clones are missing from TCRdb's copy, which holds only in-frame ones; the method was immunoSEQ multiplex PCR. This sample has about 400,000 clones; around nine tenths occur once, and the top ten carry about 3%. The sequenced material came from peripheral blood. Receptor source: a human donor in a cohort sampled during active COVID-19.

The CDR3 nucleotides read TGTGCCAGCAGCTTAGCTGACTGGTACCAAGAGACCCAGTACTTC. It yields the protein CASSLADWYQETQYF. The V and J genes are TRBV7-9 and TRBJ2-5; D gene ambiguous. Germline assignment: CDR1 SEHNR and CDR2 FQNEAQ (reference sequence). The CDR3 contains 15 residues. V was cut by 0 bases and J by 0 bases, with 8 bases left in between.

This rearrangement joins TRBV6-4 to TRBJ1-2, with no clear D. V was shortened by 8 bases and J by 6 bases, with 13 bases between the two germline ends. Germline-derived CDR1 and CDR2 are MRHNA and SNTAGT. This CDR3 spans 12 amino acids. The CDR3 DNA sequence: TGTGCCAGCCTGGTCAGGAGGGATGGCTACACCTTC. It codes for CASLVRRDGYTF.

The chain recombines TRBV27 with TRBJ2-1, with TRBD1 matching 7 bases. V lost 4 bases to trimming and J lost 7 bases; unmatched junction nucleotides: 10. The V gene's germline CDR1 is MNHEY and CDR2 SMNVEV (reference sequence). The length of the CDR3 is 15 residues. Written as DNA, the CDR3 is TGTGCCAGCAGTTACAGGGGATGGGTCTTGAATGAGCAGTTCTTC. Residues: CASSYRGWVLNEQFF.

A single count supports this clone. The rearrangement uses TRBV19 and TRBJ2-3, with TRBD1 matching over 9 bases. Trimming at V came to 7 bases and at J to 5 bases, leaving 13 bases not matched to a gene. The CDR3 sequence is 16 residues long. The germline gives CDR1 LNHDA, CDR2 SQIVND (reference sequence). The CDR3 DNA follows: TGTGCCAGTAAATCTGGGGGACAGGGATGGAAAGATACGCAGTATTTT. The encoded protein is CASKSGGQGWKDTQYF.

V and J are TRBV13 and TRBJ2-3, with 7 nucleotides matching TRBD1. The germline gives CDR1 PRHDT, CDR2 FYEKMQ (reference sequence). J was trimmed by 0 bases and V by 5 bases; bases with no gene match: 5. The CDR3 is 15 residues long. CDR3 DNA: TGTGCCAGCAGCCCGGGACAGAGGAGCACAGATACGCAGTATTTT. Translating gives CASSPGQRSTDTQYF.

The chain combines TRBV3-1 (or the pseudogene TRBV3-2) with TRBJ2-5; no reliable D call. V lost 1 base and J lost 4, with 10 bases in between. Per the germline V gene, CDR1 is LGHDT and CDR2 is YNNKEL (reference sequence). This CDR3 is built from 14 residues. CDR3 sequence reads: CASSQVSGRETQYF. The CDR3 DNA sequence: TGTGCCAGCAGCCAAGTTTCGGGTAGAGAGACCCAGTACTTC.

This chain joins TRBV7-8 and TRBJ2-3, with TRBD2 identical over 7 bases. The V segment lost 2 bases and the J segment 2 bases; nucleotides outside the gene matches: 7. Germline CDR1 and CDR2: SGHVS and FQNEAQ. This CDR3 is built from 16 residues. The CDR3 region is CASSLMLRGNTDTQYF. For the CDR3, the DNA is TGTGCCAGCAGCTTAATGTTGCGGGGGAACACAGATACGCAGTATTTT.

J is TRBJ2-7 and V is TRBV5-1, with TRBD2 matching over 9 bases. The CDR3 loop spans 16 amino acids. With V trimmed by 4 bases and J by 5 bases, 13 bases remained unmatched. CDR1 and CDR2 from the germline V gene are SGHRS and YFSETQ. The CDR3 spells CASSPRYISGGDEQYF. The CDR3 coding sequence is TGCGCCAGCAGCCCCCGTTACATTAGCGGGGGCGACGAGCAGTACTTC.

The chain links TRBV24-1 to TRBJ2-1, with D perhaps TRBD2 (7 bases). The V gene's germline CDR1 is KGHDR and CDR2 SFDVKD. The V gene lost 2 bases and the J gene lost 6 bases, with 13 bases spanning the gap. This CDR3 has 15 residues. The CDR3 is CATSDSGGPANEQFF. For the CDR3, the DNA is TGTGCCACCAGTGATTCCGGGGGGCCAGCCAATGAGCAGTTCTTC.

This clone was observed a single time. V usage is TRBV18 and J usage is TRBJ1-4; D is undetermined. Per the germline V gene, CDR1 is KGHSH and CDR2 is LQKENI. Trimming shortened V by 3 bases and J by 5 bases, and 13 bases separated the two germline ends. The CDR3 has 15 amino acids. The CDR3 protein is CASSPEVAVNEKLFF. Here the CDR3 DNA reads TGTGCCAGCTCACCCGAGGTGGCAGTGAATGAAAAACTGTTTTTT.

The chain links TRBV2 to TRBJ1-2; the match to TRBD1 covers 8 bases. This CDR3 spans 16 amino acids. Unmatched junction bases numbered 6, after V lost 3 bases and J lost 0 bases. Looked up from germline, CDR1 is SNHLY and CDR2 is FYNNEI. This CDR3 reads CASSDNRGVANYGYTF. CDR3 DNA sequence: TGTGCCAGCAGTGATAACAGGGGGGTTGCTAACTATGGCTACACCTTC. The full variable domain, with the rest looked up from reference TRBV2 and TRBJ1-2, is EPEVTQTPSHQVTQMGQEVILRCVPISNHLYFYWYRQILGQKVEFLVSFYNNEISEKSEIFDDQFSVERPDGSNFTLKIRSTKLEDSAMYFCASSDNRGVANYGYTFGSGTRLTVV.

The CDR3 nucleotides are TGTGCCAGCAGTCTAACCCCGTACCACTCCTACAATGAGCAGTTCTTC. Its protein is CASSLTPYHSYNEQFF. The rearrangement uses TRBV27 and TRBJ2-1; D is unresolved. Germline CDR1 and CDR2: MNHEY and SMNVEV (reference sequence). V lost 5 bases and J lost 0, with 14 bases in between. The CDR3 contains 16 residues.

As regards this clone: Other nucleotide sequences from this sample produce the same CDR3. The chain couples TRBV6-5 to TRBJ1-2; 9 bases align to TRBD1. The CDR3 spans 13 residues. Trimming at V came to 6 bases and at J to 3 bases, leaving 2 bases not matched to a gene. The germline gives CDR1 MNHEY, CDR2 SVGAGI. The CDR3 bases are TGTGCCAGCAGCCGACAGGGGGACTATGGCTACACCTTC. Its translation is CASSRQGDYGYTF.

The rearrangement joins TRBV6-7 to TRBJ2-1, with 12 positions matching TRBD2. Being an ORF, TRBV6-7 has a function that is uncertain. The CDR3 contains 19 residues. After removal of 0 bases from V and 2 bases from J, the junction contained 8 bases not matched to a gene. The CDR3 region has the DNA TGTGCCAGCAGTTACTCCGGTTTACTAGCGGGGGGAACCTACAATGAGCAGTTCTTC. This sequence encodes CASSYSGLLAGGTYNEQFF.

The count of this clone is one. V usage is TRBV27 and J usage is TRBJ1-1, with no clear D. The germline V gene encodes CDR1 MNHEY and CDR2 SMNVEV (reference sequence). The CDR3 has 13 residues. Trimming left V 2 bases short and J 5 bases short, with 9 bases between. Here the CDR3 reads CASSLTGRTEAFF. The CDR3 coding sequence is TGTGCCAGCAGTTTAACGGGGAGGACTGAAGCTTTCTTT.

The chain has TRBV24-1 and TRBJ2-5; D might be TRBD1 (5 bases). Germline V lookup: CDR1 KGHDR, CDR2 SFDVKD. The CDR3 is made up of 13 amino acids. V lost 3 bases to trimming and J lost 9 bases, with 13 bases between them. For the CDR3, the DNA is TGTGCCACCAGTGATCATATGGGGCGGCCCCAGTACTTC. The encoded protein is CATSDHMGRPQYF.

This clone occurred a few times. The gene calls are TRBV18 and TRBJ1-1, with TRBD1 matching 7 bases. Germline CDR1 KGHSH, CDR2 LQKENI. This CDR3 has 15 residues. Losses at the gene ends were 3 bases for V and 6 bases for J; bases not matched to a gene: 10. The CDR3 nucleotides read TGTGCCAGCTCACCTCGACAGGGTGGAGTGGCTGAAGCTTTCTTT. Translating it yields CASSPRQGGVAEAFF.

This clone was seen just once. The chain is built from TRBV11-2 and TRBJ2-3; 7 positions match TRBD1. The germline V gene has CDR1 SGHAT and CDR2 FQNNGV. CDR3 length: 14 amino acids. Trimming cost V 4 bases and J 2 bases; bases outside gene matches: 3. The CDR3 nucleotides read TGTGCCAGCAGCTCCGGGACAGCCACAGATACGCAGTATTTT. This translates into CASSSGTATDTQYF.

With regard to this clone: This likely comes from a read error, as the CDR3 has no conserved phenylalanine or tryptophan at its end. The DNA is omitted, as the CDR3 cannot be located on it reliably, and the CDR3 follows TCRdb's listing. The CDR3 region is CASSDIETKIIVS. This chain joins TRBV6-1 and TRBJ1-2. Termini included, the CDR3 measures 13 amino acids. Per the germline V gene, CDR1 is MNHNS and CDR2 is SASEGT.

This clone was detected ten times or more. The chain carries TRBV6-1 and TRBJ2-2; 8 bases match TRBD2. This CDR3 is 16 amino acids long. Trimming cost V 3 bases and J 6 bases; bases outside gene matches: 9. Germline CDR1 reads MNHNS; CDR2 reads SASEGT. CDR3 coding DNA: TGTGCCAGCAGTGAGATAGCGGGATCCGCGGCCGGGGAGCTGTTTTTT. This gives the protein CASSEIAGSAAGELFF.

This clone appeared once. V gene TRBV7-6 combines with J gene TRBJ2-5; D is perhaps TRBD2 (6 bases). This CDR3 comprises 15 residues. The germline CDR1 and CDR2 sequences are SGHVS and FNYEAQ. Trimming cost V 5 bases and J 4 bases, with 17 bases left between them. DNA of the CDR3: TGTGCCAGCAGCCGTCTCTCGGGGGTACGAGAGACCCAGTACTTC. Translating gives CASSRLSGVRETQYF. The full variable domain, rest sourced from reference TRBV7-6 and TRBJ2-5, is GAGVSQSPRYKVTKRGQDVALRCDPISGHVSLYWYRQALGQGPEFLTYFNYEAQQDKSGLPNDRFSAERPEGSISTLTIQRTEQRDSAMYRCASSRLSGVRETQYFGPGTRLLVL.

This chain's CDR3 is CASTDRGLANTGELFF. In DNA form, the CDR3 reads TGTGCCAGCACGGACAGGGGGCTCGCGAACACCGGGGAGCTGTTTTTT. The V gene is TRBV2, the J gene TRBJ2-2; 11 bases line up with TRBD1. V lost 7 bases, J lost 0 bases, and 4 bases stayed unmatched. The CDR3 covers 16 residues. CDR1 is SNHLY and CDR2 is FYNNEI in the germline V gene.

This rearrangement joins TRBV4-1 to TRBJ1-2; 11 bases fit TRBD1. Per the germline V gene, CDR1 is MGHRA and CDR2 is YSYEKL. V shed 0 bases, J shed 4 bases, and the junction held 1 base outside the gene matches. There are 15 residues in the CDR3. CDR3 DNA sequence: TGCGCCAGCAGCCAAGAGGGGACAGGGGGCTATGGCTACACCTTC. This translates into CASSQEGTGGYGYTF.

The chain carries TRBV5-8 and TRBJ1-4; 9 bases match TRBD1. Germline V CDR1 and CDR2: SGHTS, YDEGEE. J gave up 4 bases and V 0 bases, and 4 bases lay outside the gene matches. This CDR3 contains 16 residues. CDR3 residues: CASSLDGTGINEKLFF. DNA of the CDR3: TGTGCCAGCAGCTTGGATGGGACAGGGATTAATGAAAAACTGTTTTTT.

The V call is TRBV5-1, the J call TRBJ2-7; TRBD2 is a possible D gene (6 bases). Germline-derived CDR1 and CDR2 are SGHRS and YFSETQ. This CDR3 comprises 15 residues. V lost 0 bases to trimming and J lost 6 bases, with 16 bases between them. Here the CDR3 reads CASSLAVGEAGEQYF. The CDR3 nucleotides read TGCGCCAGCAGCTTGGCCGTAGGGGAGGCGGGCGAGCAGTACTTC.

The genes are TRBV30 and TRBJ2-7; possible D gene TRBD1, 5 bases. Trimming cost V 3 bases and J 0 bases, with 9 bases left between them. Germline-derived CDR1 and CDR2 are GTSNPN and SVGIG (reference sequence). The CDR3 runs to 13 residues. The chain's CDR3 is CAWSSGISYEQYF. The CDR3 nucleotides are TGTGCCTGGAGCTCAGGGATCTCCTACGAGCAGTACTTC.

V gene TRBV19 combines with J gene TRBJ2-3, with 8 bases identical to TRBD2. Germline loops: CDR1 LNHDA, CDR2 SQIVND (reference sequence). There are 15 residues in the CDR3. The junction had 5 bases not matched to a gene; V was cut back by 4 bases and J by 2 bases. The CDR3 DNA reads as TGTGCCAGTAGTAATCGGGAGGGGATCACAGATACGCAGTATTTT. Translating it yields CASSNREGITDTQYF.

Points on this clone: One end of the junction is discordant with germline, which a read error may explain. The rearrangement joins TRBV11-3 to TRBJ1-5; D is uncertain. The CDR3 covers 11 residues. Germline values: CDR1 SGHNT, CDR2 YENEEA. The CDR3 here is CASSLGPAQHF. In nucleotides, the CDR3 is TGTGCCAGCAGTTTAGGTCCGGCCCAGCATTTT.

The chain's CDR3 is CASRVTGNEQYF. In DNA, the CDR3 is TGTGCCAGCAGGGTAACAGGGAACGAGCAGTACTTC. V gene TRBV2 combines with J gene TRBJ2-7, with a weak D call TRBD1 (6 bases). Between the trimmed V and J ends, which lost 6 bases and 5 bases, there was a span of 11 bases. The CDR3 has 12 residues. Germline V gives CDR1 SNHLY, CDR2 FYNNEI.

The chain carries TRBV13 and TRBJ1-1; D gene unclear. Germline-derived CDR1 and CDR2 are PRHDT and FYEKMQ (reference sequence). This CDR3 contains 15 residues. Trimming left V 5 bases short and J 4 bases short, with 17 bases between. The CDR3 protein is CASSAPEVAITEAFF. The CDR3 region has the DNA TGTGCCAGCAGCGCACCGGAGGTGGCGATCACTGAAGCTTTCTTT.

The rearrangement uses TRBV19 and TRBJ2-5, with D maybe TRBD1 (7 bases). The CDR3 length is 15 residues. V lost 6 bases and J 7 bases, leaving 21 bases between the germline ends. CDR1 and CDR2 from the germline V gene are LNHDA and SQIVND (reference sequence). CDR3 in amino acids: CASSEGGGRRGTQYF. The CDR3 coding sequence is TGTGCCAGTAGCGAAGGAGGGGGCAGGAGGGGGACCCAGTACTTC.

V usage is TRBV9 and J usage is TRBJ2-3, with D possibly TRBD2 on 6 matching bases. The CDR3 has 14 amino acids. In germline, CDR1 is SGDLS, CDR2 YYNGEE. V was clipped by 0 bases and J by 3 bases, with 8 bases between them. CDR3 loop: CASSVARGTDTQYF. The CDR3 nucleotides are TGTGCCAGCAGCGTAGCTCGGGGGACAGATACGCAGTATTTT.